The 15 T cell receptor beta chains listed next were all sequenced from one sample in a study of follicular helper T cells after annual influenza vaccination. Here immunoSEQ multiplex PCR was the method, and the copy in TCRdb shows in-frame clones only, minus some. The data hold 9,000 to 13,000 clones, with about 85% observed a single time. Time point: 2014-2015 season, 7 days after vaccination. Sequenced here: CXCR5- memory CD4+ T cells sorted from blood, sampled 7 days after influenza vaccination. The source of these receptors is an adult who received the influenza vaccine.

This rearrangement joins TRBV4-3 to TRBJ2-1; D may correspond to TRBD1 or TRBD2 (5 bases each). CDR1 and CDR2 from the germline V gene are LGHNA and YSLEER. Deletions cut 0 bases from V and 4 bases from J, with 16 bases between. CDR3 length equals 17 residues. Written as DNA, the CDR3 is TGCGCCAGCAGCCAAGAGGCCACCCGAGGGGTTTACAATGAGCAGTTCTTC. Residues: CASSQEATRGVYNEQFF.

This chain uses TRBV29-1 with TRBJ2-1; D is possibly TRBD2 (7 bases). CDR3 length equals 15 residues. Germline-derived CDR1 and CDR2 are SQVTM and ANQGSEA. Deletions cut 7 bases from V and 0 bases from J, with 16 bases between. The CDR3, as DNA: TGCAGCGCCTCGGGGGGCAGTAGCTCCTACAATGAGCAGTTCTTC. It translates to CSASGGSSSYNEQFF.

V usage is TRBV5-6 and J usage is TRBJ1-6; D perhaps matches TRBD1 (5 bases). Germline-derived CDR1 and CDR2 are SGHDT and YYEEEE. Trimming shortened V by 2 bases and J by 10 bases, and 7 bases separated the two germline ends. This CDR3 is 12 amino acids long. CDR3 region: CASSFGASPLHF. CDR3 bases: TGTGCCAGCAGCTTCGGGGCCTCACCCCTCCACTTT.

V and J are TRBV5-1 and TRBJ2-2; 10 bases agree with TRBD2. Per the germline V gene, CDR1 is SGHRS and CDR2 is YFSETQ. Losses at the gene ends were 0 bases for V and 3 bases for J; bases not matched to a gene: 2. This CDR3 comprises 16 residues. The CDR3 nucleotides read TGCGCCAGCAGCTTGGACCTAGCGGGGGACACCGGGGAGCTGTTTTTT. This sequence encodes CASSLDLAGDTGELFF. The full variable domain, completed using reference TRBV5-1 and TRBJ2-2, is KAGVTQTPRYLIKTRGQQVTLSCSPISGHRSVSWYQQTPGQGLQFLFEYFSETQRNKGNFPGRFSGRQFSNSRSEMNVSTLELGDSALYLCASSLDLAGDTGELFFGEGSRLTVL.

The chain combines TRBV9 with TRBJ1-6, with D possibly being TRBD1 (5 bases). Between the trimmed V and J ends, which lost 1 base and 5 bases, there was a span of 13 bases. The CDR3 length is 16 residues. In germline, CDR1 is SGDLS, CDR2 YYNGEE. The CDR3: CASSVLPGLDNSPLHF. CDR3 nucleotide sequence: TGTGCCAGCAGCGTATTGCCAGGGCTAGATAATTCACCCCTCCACTTT.

This chain connects TRBV30 to TRBJ1-1; possible D gene TRBD1, 5 bases. Germline V gives CDR1 GTSNPN, CDR2 SVGIG (reference sequence). V dropped 4 bases and J dropped 4 bases, with 13 bases sitting between them. This CDR3 is 13 amino acids long. The CDR3 here is CAWMRGVGTEAFF. CDR3 coding DNA: TGTGCCTGGATGAGGGGCGTCGGCACTGAAGCTTTCTTT.

The chain combines TRBV25-1 with TRBJ1-6; D may be TRBD1 (5 bases). Germline V gene data show CDR1 as MGHDK and CDR2 as SYGVNS. The CDR3 is 15 residues long. Trimming stripped 5 bases from V and 6 bases from J, with 14 bases between. The CDR3: CASSNPDSPNSPLHF. The DNA of the CDR3 is TGTGCCAGCAGTAACCCCGACAGCCCTAATTCACCCCTCCACTTT.

This chain links TRBV27 with TRBJ2-6; D is unresolved. Trimming took off 8 bases at V and 0 bases at J, with 26 bases between the two ends. CDR1 is MNHEY, CDR2 SMNVEV, per germline (reference sequence). This CDR3 is 20 amino acids long. The CDR3 nucleotides read TGTGCCAGCTCCTCAAGCAGCTTGGCAGCTCAGAGCTCTGGGGCCAACGTCCTGACTTTC. This gives the protein CASSSSSLAAQSSGANVLTF.

V usage is TRBV19 and J usage is TRBJ1-2; no clear D gene. The CDR3 is 14 amino acids. Trimming shortened V by 1 base and J by 8 bases, and 14 bases separated the two germline ends. Germline CDR1 LNHDA, CDR2 SQIVND (reference sequence). In DNA, the CDR3 is TGTGCCAGTAGTATAGGAGAGTCCCTGGGCGGCTACACCTTC. It yields the protein CASSIGESLGGYTF.

This rearrangement joins TRBV5-1 to TRBJ1-6; D is undetermined. The germline V gene encodes CDR1 SGHRS and CDR2 YFSETQ. The V end was cut by 1 base, the J end by 10 bases, with 12 bases between. The CDR3 covers 14 residues. In DNA form, the CDR3 reads TGCGCCAGCAGCTTGTCGGCGGTAGGGTCACCCCTCCACTTT. Residues: CASSLSAVGSPLHF.

V is TRBV7-8 and J is TRBJ1-5, with 7 positions matching TRBD1. The CDR3 runs to 14 residues. Per the germline V gene, CDR1 is SGHVS and CDR2 is FQNEAQ. V dropped 7 bases and J dropped 7; count of bases not matched to a gene: 10. The CDR3 region has the DNA TGTGCCAGCAACGCACAGGGGACGTACCAGCCCCAGCATTTT. This encodes CASNAQGTYQPQHF.

The gene calls are TRBV30 and TRBJ1-4, with 7 bases aligning to TRBD1. The CDR3 has 14 amino acids. V lost 0 bases to trimming and J lost 3 bases; unmatched junction nucleotides: 1. Germline CDR1 and CDR2: GTSNPN and SVGIG (reference sequence). The CDR3, as DNA: TGTGCCTGGAGTGTACAGGGGCCTAATGAAAAACTGTTTTTT. Amino acids: CAWSVQGPNEKLFF.

This chain uses TRBV13 with TRBJ2-3; TRBD2 agrees at 8 bases. Germline assignment: CDR1 PRHDT and CDR2 FYEKMQ (reference sequence). The V gene end was trimmed by 5 bases and the J gene end by 3 bases; junction bases not matched to a gene: 13. This CDR3 spans 17 amino acids. CDR3 DNA sequence: TGTGCCAGCAGCGCCGGATTGGCGGGAGGTCGGACAGATACGCAGTATTTT. Encoded protein: CASSAGLAGGRTDTQYF.

This clone was detected once. The genes are TRBV2 and TRBJ2-3, with no clear D. Germline V gives CDR1 SNHLY, CDR2 FYNNEI. V was cut by 4 bases and J by 2 bases, with 10 bases left in between. This CDR3 has 14 amino acids. The chain's CDR3 is CASSVIGFTDTQYF. The CDR3 DNA reads TGTGCCAGCAGTGTGATTGGTTTCACAGATACGCAGTATTTT. Supplemented by reference TRBV2 and TRBJ2-3, the full variable domain reads EPEVTQTPSHQVTQMGQEVILRCVPISNHLYFYWYRQILGQKVEFLVSFYNNEISEKSEIFDDQFSVERPDGSNFTLKIRSTKLEDSAMYFCASSVIGFTDTQYFGPGTRLTVL.

The chain links TRBV11-2 to TRBJ2-3; D perhaps matches TRBD2 (6 bases). Germline V gives CDR1 SGHAT, CDR2 FQNNGV. This CDR3 region has 15 residues. V dropped 6 bases and J dropped 0 bases, with 13 bases sitting between them. CDR3 in DNA: TGTGCCAGCAGGCCCGACAGCGGGAGCACAGATACGCAGTATTTT. Translated, it gives CASRPDSGSTDTQYF.